The clone carrying this TCR beta chain was picked up a small number of times. Its specificity is not known. Together with thyroid ultrasound, orbital computed tomography, serum thyroxine and TRAb, clinical symptoms were used for diagnoses. The data derive from a study of T cells in Graves' hyperthyroidism and ophthalmopathy. Findings of the study overall: Ophthalmopathy was model-predicted a median 6.5 months pre-onset.

What was amplified from RNA transcripts were TCR beta CDR3 regions. In the first-round RT-PCR of the TCR CDR3, the HTBI primer set was used. TCRdb recomputed calls from the multiplex PCR reads with MiXCR, one row per CDR3 protein. Of about 840,000 distinct CDR3 sequences listed, around 39% are singletons. Germline V gene data show CDR1 as SGHTA and CDR2 as FQGNSA. Trimming left V 0 bases short and J 6 bases short, with 9 bases between. The CDR3 spans 13 residues. This receptor was taken from a man younger than 35 with Graves' hyperthyroidism. This chain uses TRBV7-2 with TRBJ2-7, with D unresolved. Sequencing used blood. For the CDR3, the DNA is TGTGCCAGCAGCTTAGCCCCTCTAGGCGAGCAGTACTTC. It translates to CASSLAPLGEQYF.